This is a list of T cell receptor beta chains from one sample in a study of regulatory T cells in long-lasting Graves disease. TCRdb reprocessed the multiplex PCR reads with MiXCR, giving one entry per CDR3 protein. This table has fewer than 350,000 distinct CDR3 sequences, about a sixth appearing once. The sequencing used peripheral blood mononuclear cells (PBMCs), collected at new diagnosis, from a patient treated with antithyroid drugs. These receptors originate from a female donor with Graves disease. CDR3s leave out the opening cysteine and the closing phenylalanine or tryptophan. A D gene is named only where the DNA matches it firmly.

j_gene: TRBJ1-6; v_gene: TRBV28; d_gene: TRBD1; CDR3aa: ASSIQGSYNSPLH
j_gene: TRBJ2-1; v_gene: TRBV7-9; d_gene: -; CDR3aa: ASSFPHTLYNEQF
j_gene: TRBJ1-1; v_gene: TRBV25-1; d_gene: -; CDR3aa: ASSEGIGVF
j_gene: TRBJ2-7; v_gene: TRBV5-1; d_gene: TRBD2; CDR3aa: ASRKSGSGYEQY
j_gene: TRBJ2-5; v_gene: TRBV3-1; d_gene: -; CDR3aa: ASSQPHETQY
j_gene: TRBJ2-7; v_gene: TRBV19; d_gene: TRBD1; CDR3aa: ASTTGQGVRGSYEQY
j_gene: TRBJ1-4; v_gene: TRBV20-1; d_gene: TRBD1; CDR3aa: SASPGGSTNEKLF
j_gene: TRBJ1-4; v_gene: TRBV28; d_gene: -; CDR3aa: ASRNGGDREKLF
j_gene: TRBJ2-1; v_gene: TRBV27; d_gene: TRBD2; CDR3aa: ASSSRLAGEGDNEQF
j_gene: TRBJ2-7; v_gene: TRBV30; d_gene: TRBD2; CDR3aa: AWSGLAGGRYEQY
j_gene: TRBJ2-2; v_gene: TRBV2; d_gene: -; CDR3aa: ASSFPGTYNTGELF